Sequencing of this TCR beta chain was carried out in a study of control samples from healthy donors and cancer patients. The ends lost 6 bases at V and 7 bases at J; junction bases unmatched: 7. There are 14 residues in the CDR3. CDR1 and CDR2 from the germline V gene are SGHRS and YFSETQ. Data came from immunoSEQ multiplex PCR; TCRdb stores just in-frame clones and leaves some out. The top ten clones hold around 1.1% of a sample with 95,000 to 130,000 clones, around 87% of them seen once. The receptor comes from a woman in her forties or fifties with colorectal cancer. The V call is TRBV5-1, the J call TRBJ1-4; 9 bases are a match to TRBD1. The sequencing sample was made of PBMCs. CDR3 bases: TGCGCCAGCACCGACACAGGGGGCAGTGAAAAACTGTTTTTT. It encodes CASTDTGGSEKLFF.